This is a list of T cell receptor beta chains from one sample in a study of cytomegalovirus exposure and HLA in healthy donors. Sequencing was performed with immunoSEQ multiplex PCR; in TCRdb, only in-frame clones are kept and a portion is missing. The sample consists of 130,000 to 150,000 clones, about two thirds of them appearing once. The material sequenced was PBMCs. These receptors came from a man in his 60s in good health and CMV-seronegative. Each CDR3 is given with its conserved first and last residue. A D gene is named only where the DNA matches it firmly. Size values are once, few and many counts, or a class for expanded clones, and some rows have none.

TRBJ1-6	TRBV30	TRBD1	once	CAWSPTGDGDSPLHF	TGTGCCTGGAGTCCTACAGGGGACGGGGATTCACCCCTCCACTTT
TRBJ1-1	TRBV5-1	NA	few	CASRRPDSSAEAFF	TGCGCCAGCAGACGCCCGGACAGTTCGGCGGAAGCTTTCTTT
TRBJ2-3	TRBV9	TRBD2	NA	CASSVGLAEDTQYF	TGTGCCAGCAGCGTGGGACTAGCGGAAGATACGCAGTATTTT
TRBJ1-5	TRBV19	NA	once	CASSIDLSGSGSNQPQHF	TGTGCCAGTAGTATAGATCTATCAGGAAGCGGGAGCAATCAGCCCCAGCATTTT
TRBJ1-5	TRBV19	NA	NA	CASKSGGTGNQPQHF	TGTGCCAGTAAAAGCGGGGGCACGGGCAATCAGCCCCAGCATTTT
TRBJ2-3	TRBV30	NA	few	CAWTQTGDTQYF	TGTGCCTGGACCCAGACAGGAGATACGCAGTATTTT
TRBJ1-5	TRBV5-1	TRBD1	NA	CASSLSGTGRQPQHF	TGCGCCAGCAGCTTGTCGGGGACAGGGAGACAGCCCCAGCATTTT
TRBJ2-7	TRBV11-2	NA	NA	CASSLDGAGYEQYF	TGTGCCAGCAGCTTAGATGGGGCAGGGTACGAGCAGTACTTC
TRBJ1-2	TRBV19	TRBD1	NA	CATQGAQDYGYTF	TGTGCTACACAGGGGGCGCAGGACTATGGCTACACCTTC
TRBJ2-3	TRBV6-6	TRBD1	NA	CASSIQTGATDTQYF	TGTGCCAGCAGTATACAGACAGGGGCCACAGATACGCAGTATTTT
TRBJ1-2	TRBV28	NA	NA	CASSSGLLVYGYTF	TGTGCCAGCAGTTCAGGACTGTTAGTCTATGGCTACACCTTC
TRBJ1-1	TRBV9	TRBD1	few	CASSVGQGAFDTEAFF	TGTGCCAGCAGCGTAGGACAGGGGGCTTTTGACACTGAAGCTTTCTTT
TRBJ2-7	TRBV18	TRBD1	few	CASSPSGRGQNEQYF	TGTGCCAGCTCACCATCCGGCAGGGGGCAGAACGAGCAGTACTTC
TRBJ2-2	TRBV7-8	TRBD1	NA	CASSYRLQGYTGELFF	TGTGCCAGCAGCTACCGTTTACAGGGGTACACCGGGGAGCTGTTTTTT
TRBJ2-1	TRBV5-4	TRBD2	NA	CASSGRWAGDVNEQFF	TGTGCCAGCAGCGGCCGGTGGGCGGGAGACGTCAATGAGCAGTTCTTC
TRBJ2-2	TRBV14	NA	NA	CASSLKLNTGELFF	TGTGCCAGCAGCCTAAAACTGAACACCGGGGAGCTGTTTTTT
TRBJ2-7	TRBV7-9	TRBD2	few	CASSLVSGRIGEQYF	TGTGCCAGCAGCTTAGTCAGCGGGAGGATTGGCGAGCAGTACTTC
TRBJ2-7	TRBV28	TRBD1	NA	CASSLQRGPYEQYF	TGTGCCAGCAGTTTGCAGAGGGGGCCCTACGAGCAGTACTTC
TRBJ2-1	TRBV5-1	TRBD2	NA	CASSPPGLAGDGEQFF	TGCGCCAGCAGCCCCCCCGGACTAGCGGGAGACGGTGAGCAGTTCTTC
TRBJ1-5	TRBV6-1	NA	NA	CASRPTGYSNQPQHF	TGTGCCAGCAGGCCCACAGGGTATAGCAATCAGCCCCAGCATTTT
TRBJ1-5	TRBV18	NA	NA	CASSPGERRNQPQHF	TGTGCCAGCTCGCCGGGAGAACGAAGAAATCAGCCCCAGCATTTT
TRBJ2-1	TRBV7-3	NA	NA	CASSLGAASYNEQFF	TGTGCCAGCAGCTTGGGAGCGGCCTCCTACAATGAGCAGTTCTTC
TRBJ2-3	TRBV5-6	TRBD1	NA	CASSLQDREIPDTQYF	TGTGCCAGCAGCTTACAGGACAGGGAAATCCCAGATACGCAGTATTTT
TRBJ2-3	TRBV30	NA	NA	CAWSFRDDTQYF	TGTGCCTGGAGCTTCAGGGATGATACGCAGTATTTT
TRBJ1-1	TRBV29-1	NA	NA	CSVDGRRAGTEAFF	TGCAGCGTTGATGGGAGACGAGCGGGGACTGAAGCTTTCTTT
TRBJ2-2	TRBV7-7	TRBD2	NA	CASSPFPGLAGGNTGELFF	TGTGCTAGCAGCCCTTTTCCGGGACTAGCGGGAGGGAACACCGGGGAGCTGTTTTTT
TRBJ2-2	TRBV6-5	TRBD2	NA	CASSRQSGTTGELFF	TGTGCCAGCAGTCGGCAAAGCGGGACCACCGGGGAGCTGTTTTTT
TRBJ1-1	TRBV5-1	NA	few	CASSLSPRGEAFF	TGCGCCAGCAGCTTATCTCCCAGGGGTGAAGCTTTCTTT
TRBJ2-3	TRBV29-1	TRBD2	NA	CSVDGLADFTDTQYF	TGCAGCGTTGATGGGCTAGCGGATTTCACAGATACGCAGTATTTT
TRBJ2-1	TRBV10-3	NA	NA	CAISVLYNEQFF	TGTGCCATCAGTGTTCTCTACAATGAGCAGTTCTTC
TRBJ1-4	TRBV9	NA	once	CASSVRGTSYGKLFF	TGTGCCAGCAGCGTACGGGGTACGAGTTATGGAAAACTGTTTTTT
TRBJ1-2	TRBV4-1	NA	NA	CASSPTGGEGFYGYTF	TGCGCCAGCAGCCCTACGGGGGGTGAGGGTTTTTATGGCTACACCTTC
TRBJ2-7	TRBV4-3	TRBD2	few	CASSQTFLAGVYEQYF	TGCGCCAGCAGCCAAACCTTTCTAGCGGGAGTTTACGAGCAGTACTTC
TRBJ1-5	TRBV30	NA	NA	CAWRGAGPNQPQHF	TGTGCCTGGAGGGGAGCCGGCCCCAATCAGCCCCAGCATTTT
TRBJ1-4	TRBV5-1	NA	NA	CASSSSSPRTEKLFF	TGCGCCAGCAGCTCGAGTAGCCCAAGAACTGAAAAACTGTTTTTT